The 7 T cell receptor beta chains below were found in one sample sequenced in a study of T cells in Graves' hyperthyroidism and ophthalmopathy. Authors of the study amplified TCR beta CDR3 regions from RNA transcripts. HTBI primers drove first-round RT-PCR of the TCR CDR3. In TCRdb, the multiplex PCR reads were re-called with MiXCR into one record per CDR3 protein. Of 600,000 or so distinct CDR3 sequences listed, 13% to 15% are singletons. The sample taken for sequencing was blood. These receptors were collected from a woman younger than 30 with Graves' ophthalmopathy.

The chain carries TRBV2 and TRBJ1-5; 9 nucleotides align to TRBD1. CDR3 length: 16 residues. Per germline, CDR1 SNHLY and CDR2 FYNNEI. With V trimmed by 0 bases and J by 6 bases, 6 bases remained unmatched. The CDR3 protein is CASSEAGDRVVQPQHF. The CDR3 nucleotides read TGTGCCAGCAGTGAAGCTGGGGACAGGGTGGTTCAGCCCCAGCATTTT.

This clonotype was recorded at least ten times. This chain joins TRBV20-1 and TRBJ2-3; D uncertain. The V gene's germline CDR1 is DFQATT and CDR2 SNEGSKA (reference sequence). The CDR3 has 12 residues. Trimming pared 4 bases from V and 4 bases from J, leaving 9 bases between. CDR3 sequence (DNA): TGCAGTGCTACCTACCCGCCAGATACGCAGTATTTT. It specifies CSATYPPDTQYF.

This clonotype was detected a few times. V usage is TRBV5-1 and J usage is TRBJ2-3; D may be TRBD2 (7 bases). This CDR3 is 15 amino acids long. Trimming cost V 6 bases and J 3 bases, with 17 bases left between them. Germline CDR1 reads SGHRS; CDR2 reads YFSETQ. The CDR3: CASNRRGAGTDTQYF. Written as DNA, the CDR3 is TGCGCCAGCAACAGACGGGGGGCGGGGACAGATACGCAGTATTTT.

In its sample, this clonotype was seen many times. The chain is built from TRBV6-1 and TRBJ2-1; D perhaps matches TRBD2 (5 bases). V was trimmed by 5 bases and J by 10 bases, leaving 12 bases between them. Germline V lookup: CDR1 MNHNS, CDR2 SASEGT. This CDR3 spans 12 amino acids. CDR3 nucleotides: TGTGCCAGCAGTACAGATCGACTAGAGCAGTTCTTC. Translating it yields CASSTDRLEQFF.

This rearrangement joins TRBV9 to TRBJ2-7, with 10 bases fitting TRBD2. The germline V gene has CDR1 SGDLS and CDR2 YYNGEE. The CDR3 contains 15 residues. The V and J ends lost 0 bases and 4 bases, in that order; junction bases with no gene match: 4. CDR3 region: CASSVDDSGRYEQYF. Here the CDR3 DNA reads TGTGCCAGCAGCGTAGACGATAGCGGGAGGTACGAGCAGTACTTC.

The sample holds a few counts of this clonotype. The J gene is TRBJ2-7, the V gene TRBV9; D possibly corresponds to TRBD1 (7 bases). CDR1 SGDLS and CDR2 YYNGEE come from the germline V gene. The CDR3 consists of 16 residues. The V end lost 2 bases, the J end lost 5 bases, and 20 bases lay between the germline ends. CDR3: CASSVEGGRAGHEQYF. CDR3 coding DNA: TGTGCCAGCAGCGTTGAAGGGGGCCGAGCGGGCCACGAGCAGTACTTC.

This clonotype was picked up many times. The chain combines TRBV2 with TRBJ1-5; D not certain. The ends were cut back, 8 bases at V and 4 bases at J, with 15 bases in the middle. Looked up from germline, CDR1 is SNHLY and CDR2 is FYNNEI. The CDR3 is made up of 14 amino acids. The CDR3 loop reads CASEVLRGNQPQHF. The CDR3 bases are TGTGCCAGCGAGGTCCTCAGAGGAAATCAGCCCCAGCATTTT.